These T cell receptor beta chains were read from a single sample in a study of early T cells in non-severe SARS-CoV-2 infection. TCRdb fed the 5' RACE reads into MiXCR, producing one record per CDR3 protein. The table shows 90,000 to 120,000 distinct CDR3 sequences, with over 10% occurring only once. The sequenced material came from whole blood. The source is an adult who was a healthcare worker with PCR-confirmed SARS-CoV-2 infection or an uninfected control (not recorded which). CDR3s include the opening cysteine and the closing phenylalanine or tryptophan. The D gene is left open where the match is weak. Only part of the rows carry a size: once, few, many, or a class if the clone is expanded.

size	V	J	D	CDR3	DNA
few	TRBV3-1	TRBJ2-7	NA	CASSQEGQGGSEQYF	TGTGCCAGCAGCCAAGAGGGACAAGGCGGATCCGAGCAGTACTTC
many	TRBV7-6	TRBJ2-3	NA	CASSPDGHPHTQYF	TGTGCCAGCAGCCCCGACGGACACCCTCATACGCAGTATTTT
many	TRBV5-6	TRBJ2-6	TRBD2	CASSLPGLAGSGANVLTF	TGTGCCAGCAGCTTACCGGGACTAGCGGGATCAGGGGCCAACGTCCTGACTTTC
few	TRBV7-2	TRBJ2-6	TRBD1	CASMSGQGLSGANVLTF	TGTGCCAGCATGTCGGGACAGGGGCTCTCTGGGGCCAACGTCCTGACTTTC
few	TRBV11-2	TRBJ2-1	TRBD2	CASSRPPLAGGQNEQFF	TGTGCCAGCAGCCGTCCCCCACTAGCGGGGGGGCAAAATGAGCAGTTCTTC
few	TRBV5-1	TRBJ2-7	TRBD2	CASSLAGTSGARGYEQYF	TGCGCCAGCAGCTTGGCCGGGACTAGCGGAGCTAGAGGGTACGAGCAGTACTTC
NA	TRBV30	TRBJ1-2	NA	CAWVGWVSYTF	TGTGCCTGGGTCGGTTGGGTGAGCTACACCTTC
NA	TRBV2	TRBJ2-3	TRBD2	CASNGGASGVRDTQYF	TGTGCCAGCAATGGTGGGGCTAGCGGGGTGAGGGATACGCAGTATTTT
NA	TRBV6-5	TRBJ2-7	NA	CASSSLLATYEQYF	TGTGCCAGCTCATCTTTACTTGCTACCTACGAGCAGTACTTC
few	TRBV4-2	TRBJ1-3	TRBD1	CASSHETGPTGNTIYF	TGTGCCAGCAGCCACGAGACAGGGCCCACTGGAAACACCATATATTTT
NA	TRBV7-7	TRBJ2-1	TRBD2	CASSPASGTAYNEQFF	TGTGCTAGCAGCCCGGCTAGCGGGACCGCATACAATGAGCAGTTCTTC
NA	TRBV5-1	TRBJ2-7	TRBD1	CASSSYQQGGSYEQYF	TGCGCCAGCAGCAGCTATCAACAGGGGGGAAGCTACGAGCAGTACTTC
NA	TRBV28	TRBJ1-5	NA	CASSANRRGNNQPQHF	TGTGCCAGCAGTGCCAACCGGAGGGGGAACAATCAGCCCCAGCATTTT
many	TRBV6-5	TRBJ2-1	NA	CASSYSFVGGNYNEQFF	TGTGCCAGCAGTTACTCGTTTGTCGGCGGGAACTACAATGAGCAGTTCTTC
NA	TRBV29-1	TRBJ2-7	NA	CSVARAPKLEQYF	TGCAGCGTTGCCCGGGCTCCAAAGTTAGAGCAGTACTTC
few	TRBV2	TRBJ2-6	NA	CASSEPGPTSGANVLTF	TGTGCCAGCAGTGAACCAGGACCGACCTCTGGGGCCAACGTCCTGACTTTC
NA	TRBV15	TRBJ1-2	NA	CATSRAGRLEGYTF	TGTGCCACCAGCAGAGCGGGCAGGCTTGAGGGCTACACCTTC
many	TRBV27	TRBJ1-2	NA	CASSQNPNPNYGYTF	TGTGCCAGCAGCCAAAACCCGAACCCTAACTATGGCTACACCTTC
many	TRBV27	TRBJ1-6	NA	CASSSLVVDSPLHF	TGTGCCAGCAGTTCATTGGTAGTAGATTCACCCCTCCACTTT
many	TRBV19	TRBJ2-7	TRBD1	CASSATRPPGQYSSEQYF	TGTGCCAGTAGTGCAACTAGGCCCCCGGGACAGTATAGTTCCGAGCAGTACTTC
few	TRBV7-9	TRBJ2-7	NA	CASSLVPGNEQYF	TGTGCCAGCAGCTTAGTCCCGGGCAACGAGCAGTACTTC
NA	TRBV25-1	TRBJ1-2	NA	CASGRGNLLYGYTF	TGTGCCAGCGGCCGGGGGAATCTACTTTATGGCTACACCTTC
many	TRBV3-1	TRBJ2-3	TRBD2	CASGTSGSPDTQYF	TGTGCCAGCGGGACTAGCGGGAGCCCAGATACGCAGTATTTT
NA	TRBV4-1	TRBJ1-1	NA	CASSTGANTEAFF	TGCGCCAGCTCTACCGGGGCGAACACTGAAGCTTTCTTT
many	TRBV29-1	TRBJ2-1	TRBD2	CSVAATSGTSGRHNEQFF	TGCAGCGTAGCAGCTACTTCCGGGACTAGCGGGAGGCACAATGAGCAGTTCTTC
once	TRBV21-1	TRBJ2-1	NA	CASSTWTGAGVYNEQFF	TGTGCCAGCAGCACTTGGACAGGCGCCGGGGTTTACAATGAGCAGTTCTTC
few	TRBV11-2	TRBJ2-7	NA	CASRGFGGYPYEQYF	TGTGCCAGCAGGGGTTTCGGGGGTTACCCCTACGAGCAGTACTTC
NA	TRBV2	TRBJ2-3	NA	CASSRQGLAGDTQYF	TGTGCCAGCAGCCGACAGGGACTTGCGGGAGATACGCAGTATTTT
NA	TRBV3-1	TRBJ2-7	NA	CASSQGTSYEQYF	TGTGCCAGCAGCCAGGGTACTTCCTACGAGCAGTACTTC
many	TRBV29-1	TRBJ2-1	NA	CSVGVAAYNEQFF	TGCAGCGTCGGGGTAGCGGCCTACAATGAGCAGTTCTTC
many	TRBV20-1	TRBJ1-3	NA	CSARDAGVSGNTIYF	TGCAGTGCTAGAGATGCGGGGGTCTCTGGAAACACCATATATTTT
few	TRBV28	TRBJ2-3	TRBD1	CASSTIWTGYTQYF	TGTGCCAGCAGTACTATTTGGACAGGTTATACGCAGTATTTT
many	TRBV11-2	TRBJ1-3	NA	CASSPYSGNTIYF	TGTGCCAGCAGCCCCTATTCCGGAAACACCATATATTTT
few	TRBV12-3/TRBV12-4	TRBJ1-1	TRBD1	CASSDRHTEAFF	TGTGCCAGTTCGGACAGGCACACTGAAGCTTTCTTT
NA	TRBV7-8	TRBJ2-7	NA	CASSSRPSSYEQYF	TGTGCCAGCAGTTCTCGGCCAAGCTCCTACGAGCAGTACTTC
few	TRBV11-2	TRBJ2-1	NA	CASRGVGFEEQFF	TGTGCCAGCCGAGGGGTTGGATTCGAGGAGCAGTTCTTC
NA	TRBV30	TRBJ1-6	NA	CAWSGTRGTGSPLHF	TGTGCCTGGAGTGGGACCCGAGGGACTGGGTCACCCCTCCACTTT
many	TRBV19	TRBJ2-7	NA	CASSPGAIGNEQYF	TGTGCCAGTAGCCCCGGGGCCATAGGGAACGAGCAGTACTTC
NA	TRBV6-1	TRBJ1-5	TRBD1	CASRVDREGYQPQHF	TGTGCCAGCAGGGTAGACAGGGAGGGGTATCAGCCCCAGCATTTT
many	TRBV29-1	TRBJ2-1	TRBD1	CSVGTESYNEQFF	TGCAGCGTCGGGACAGAATCCTACAATGAGCAGTTCTTC
many	TRBV6-1	TRBJ2-1	NA	CASSERGTYNEQFF	TGTGCCAGCAGTGAACGAGGAACCTACAATGAGCAGTTCTTC
few	TRBV24-1	TRBJ1-2	NA	CATSDQRAANYGYTF	TGTGCCACCAGTGATCAGAGGGCGGCGAACTATGGCTACACCTTC
NA	TRBV7-6	TRBJ1-6	TRBD1	CASSLSGQSSPLHF	TGTGCCAGCAGCTTGTCGGGACAGTCGTCACCCCTCCACTTT
few	TRBV7-9	TRBJ1-1	TRBD1	CASSRPRAAGTGNTEAFF	TGTGCCAGCAGCCGCCCCAGGGCGGCCGGGACAGGGAACACTGAAGCTTTCTTT
few	TRBV2	TRBJ2-7	NA	CASSSPPGAEQYF	TGTGCCAGCAGTTCCCCCCCTGGGGCCGAGCAGTACTTC
many	TRBV5-1	TRBJ2-3	TRBD2	CASTPGGLLRWSTDTQYF	TGCGCCAGCACTCCGGGGGGACTCCTTCGTTGGAGCACAGATACGCAGTATTTT
few	TRBV7-9	TRBJ2-7	NA	CASSSRTAPYEQYF	TGTGCCAGCAGCTCCCGGACAGCCCCCTACGAGCAGTACTTC
NA	TRBV5-1	TRBJ2-3	NA	CASSFENTDTQYF	TGCGCCAGCAGCTTCGAAAACACAGATACGCAGTATTTT
many	TRBV12-3/TRBV12-4	TRBJ1-5	NA	CASSLKSSYQPQHF	TGTGCCAGCAGTTTAAAGTCCTCGTATCAGCCCCAGCATTTT
NA	TRBV6-2/TRBV6-3	TRBJ1-1	NA	CASRQGLVTEAFF	TGTGCCAGCAGGCAGGGTCTGGTCACTGAAGCTTTCTTT
many	TRBV6-2/TRBV6-3	TRBJ1-4	TRBD1	CASRRRDSYNEKLFF	TGTGCCAGCAGACGCCGGGACAGCTATAATGAAAAACTGTTTTTT
NA	TRBV28	TRBJ1-1	TRBD1	CASMGTGYTVAFF	TGTGCCAGCATGGGGACAGGGTACACTGTAGCTTTCTTT
few	TRBV27	TRBJ1-3	TRBD1	CASSTRGPGNTIYF	TGTGCCAGCAGTACTAGGGGGCCTGGAAACACCATATATTTT
few	TRBV7-3	TRBJ2-2	NA	CASSTPNTGELFF	TGTGCCAGCAGCACCCCGAACACCGGGGAGCTGTTTTTT
NA	TRBV18	TRBJ2-7	TRBD2	CASSAGLEGSYEQYF	TGTGCCAGCTCAGCCGGACTAGAGGGTTCCTACGAGCAGTACTTC
few	TRBV11-2	TRBJ2-2	TRBD2	CASSLGASGSRNTGELFF	TGTGCCAGCAGCTTAGGGGCTAGCGGGAGCAGGAACACCGGGGAGCTGTTTTTT
many	TRBV27	TRBJ1-4	TRBD1	CASSPWTGLNEKLFF	TGTGCCAGCAGTCCCTGGACAGGCCTTAATGAAAAACTGTTTTTT
few	TRBV6-2/TRBV6-3	TRBJ1-1	NA	CASSYGQTGVNTEAFF	TGTGCCAGCAGTTATGGGCAGACGGGAGTGAACACTGAAGCTTTCTTT
NA	TRBV6-6	TRBJ1-1	NA	CASIRGGTEAFF	TGTGCCAGCATAAGGGGAGGCACTGAAGCTTTCTTT